This T cell receptor beta chain was obtained from a study of blood T cell repertoires in COVID-19. About the research overall: The origin of the acute and convalescent COVID-19 samples was the United States, Italy and Spain.

Per the authors' pipeline: By means of reference gene primer amplification, nucleated cell counts were estimated. Sequenced by immunoSEQ multiplex PCR; TCRdb stores in-frame clones only, minus some. V and J calls and clone size follow that table, whereas D and trimming were derived from the DNA. The sample yields approximately 160,000 clones, approximately 82% seen once. Germline CDR1 SGHAT, CDR2 FQNNGV. The CDR3 length is 16 residues. V lost 5 bases, J lost 2 bases, and 18 bases lay in between. The table lists this clone with a few counts. This receptor was identified in a woman aged 45-65 years in a cohort sampled during active or convalescent COVID-19. Sequencing was carried out using peripheral blood. The V call is TRBV11-2, the J call TRBJ1-1; possible D gene TRBD1, 6 bases. CDR3: CASSPGAAGVNTEAFF. The CDR3 nucleotides read TGTGCCAGCAGCCCAGGGGCGGCAGGGGTTAACACTGAAGCTTTCTTT.